Below, 32 T cell receptor beta chains from the same sample are listed, as sequenced in a study of OX40 agonist ivuxolimab in advanced cancers. Receptor amplification or capture employed the immunoSEQ multiplex PCR assay. TCRdb provides this immuneACCESS table in a form limited to in-frame rearrangements. Some clones are lacking; in checked studies, under half of them reflect an unresolved V gene, and why the rest are absent is not known. The sample table lists 66,000 or so clones, 85% of them with a count of one. The ten largest clones add up to under 4.5% of the sample. The sequencing here drew on CD4+ or CD8+ T cells sorted from blood, taken in a trial of the OX40 agonist ivuxolimab. The source is an adult with an advanced solid tumor such as melanoma, head and neck, liver or kidney cancer.

The chain links TRBV5-1 to TRBJ1-5; 7 bases agree with TRBD1. The CDR3 is 15 amino acids. V lost 3 bases and J lost 3; bases outside the gene matches: 6. Per the germline V gene, CDR1 is SGHRS and CDR2 is YFSETQ. Written as DNA, the CDR3 is TGCGCCAGCAGCTACGACGGACAGGCCAATCAGCCCCAGCATTTT. It encodes CASSYDGQANQPQHF.

The V call is TRBV28, the J call TRBJ2-1; 8 nucleotides agree with TRBD2. The CDR3 consists of 15 residues. Germline loops: CDR1 MDHEN, CDR2 SYDVKM. V gave up 6 bases and J gave up 3 bases; unmatched junction bases: 7. CDR3 region: CASSNRLANYNEQFF. The CDR3 DNA is TGTGCCAGCAGCAACCGACTAGCGAACTACAATGAGCAGTTCTTC.

The rearrangement uses TRBV7-3 and TRBJ2-1; 14 nucleotides align to TRBD2. This CDR3 contains 15 residues. Germline V CDR1 and CDR2: SGHTA, FQGTGA. Losses at the gene ends were 6 bases for V and 9 bases for J; bases not matched to a gene: 7. The CDR3 DNA is TGTGCCAGCAGTTCCGGACTAGCGGGAGGAGTTGAGCAGTTCTTC. Its protein is CASSSGLAGGVEQFF.

The chain links TRBV28 to TRBJ1-1; D remains unclear. Germline-derived CDR1 and CDR2 are MDHEN and SYDVKM. Trimming shortened V by 3 bases and J by 0 bases, and 11 bases separated the two germline ends. The CDR3 sequence is 15 residues long. The CDR3 protein is CASSFGTTVNTEAFF. CDR3 nucleotides: TGTGCCAGCAGTTTTGGAACTACAGTGAACACTGAAGCTTTCTTT. The full variable domain, its missing parts supplied by reference TRBV28 and TRBJ1-1, is DVKVTQSSRYLVKRTGEKVFLECVQDMDHENMFWYRQDPGLGLRLIYFSYDVKMKEKGDIPEGYSVSREKKERFSLILESASTNQTSMYLCASSFGTTVNTEAFFGQGTRLTVV.

The rearrangement links TRBV4-1 to TRBJ1-5; 7 nucleotides agree with TRBD1. The V gene end was trimmed by 1 base and the J gene end by 2 bases; junction bases not matched to a gene: 8. The germline CDR1 and CDR2 sequences are MGHRA and YSYEKL. The CDR3 has 17 amino acids. CDR3 bases: TGCGCCAGCAGCCAAGTTAGGGGGCGGTCAGGCAATCAGCCCCAGCATTTT. This translates into CASSQVRGRSGNQPQHF.

CDR3 coding DNA: TGCGCCAGCAGATTATCCAGTGGGGGTAACTACAATGAGCAGTTCTTC. This gives the protein CASRLSSGGNYNEQFF. J is TRBJ2-1 and V is TRBV5-1; D is perhaps TRBD1 or TRBD2 (5 bases each). V lost 5 bases to trimming and J lost 3 bases, with 18 bases between them. The germline V gene encodes CDR1 SGHRS and CDR2 YFSETQ. This CDR3 has 16 amino acids.

This CDR3 reads CASSSNHLPHTQYF. CDR3 DNA sequence: TGTGCCAGCAGCTCCAACCACCTACCGCATACGCAGTATTTT. This chain joins TRBV28 and TRBJ2-3; no definite D call. CDR3 length equals 14 residues. V gave up 6 bases and J gave up 7 bases, with 17 bases separating them. Per germline, CDR1 MDHEN and CDR2 SYDVKM.

The chain is built from TRBV27 and TRBJ2-7; 9 bases are shared with TRBD2. CDR1 is MNHEY, CDR2 SMNVEV, per germline (reference sequence). This CDR3 is 18 amino acids long. Trimming cost V 6 bases and J 0 bases; bases outside gene matches: 15. CDR3 sequence: CASREFSGSLPSSYEQYF. Here the CDR3 DNA reads TGTGCCAGCAGGGAATTTAGCGGGAGCCTCCCTAGCTCCTACGAGCAGTACTTC.

The V and J genes are TRBV5-6 and TRBJ1-1, with TRBD1 matching 8 bases. The CDR3 has 18 residues. Germline CDR1 SGHDT, CDR2 YYEEEE. J lost 1 base, V lost 6 bases, and 17 bases had no gene match. For the CDR3, the DNA is TGTGCCAGCACCTCTGTCGTGAGACAGGGGAGGAGGAACACTGAAGCTTTCTTT. Its translation is CASTSVVRQGRRNTEAFF.

The chain couples TRBV7-2 to TRBJ2-3; 8 bases map to TRBD2. This CDR3 is built from 14 residues. Germline CDR1 is SGHTA and CDR2 is FQGNSA. The chain's CDR3 is CSSRAGGSTDTQYF. The CDR3 bases are TGTTCTAGTAGGGCGGGGGGATCCACAGATACGCAGTATTTT.

V gene TRBV21-1 combines with J gene TRBJ1-2; no DNA check was done on the table's D call, TRBD1. TRBV21-1 is designated a pseudogene. The CDR3 extends over 13 amino acids. CDR3 coding DNA: TGTGCCCGACAGGAAAAAGGGGACTATGGCTACACCTTC. Translating it yields CARQEKGDYGYTF.

The gene calls are TRBV2 and TRBJ1-2; tentatively, D is TRBD1 (5 bases). The V gene's germline CDR1 is SNHLY and CDR2 FYNNEI. The CDR3 sequence is 12 residues long. Trimming removed 6 bases from V and 7 bases from J, with 12 bases in between. CDR3 sequence: CASSGRGGGYTF. The CDR3, as DNA: TGTGCCAGCAGCGGACGCGGGGGTGGCTACACCTTC.

The V call is TRBV9, the J call TRBJ1-4; 7 bases align to TRBD1. The CDR3 sequence is 14 residues long. Germline V gives CDR1 SGDLS, CDR2 YYNGEE. With V trimmed by 10 bases and J by 4 bases, 10 bases remained unmatched. CDR3 region: CAGGTGELNEKLFF. In nucleotides, the CDR3 is TGTGCCGGGGGAACAGGGGAGCTTAATGAAAAACTGTTTTTT.

The gene calls are TRBV14 and TRBJ2-1; D possibly corresponds to TRBD1 (5 bases). Trimming removed 1 base from V and 4 bases from J, with 14 bases in between. CDR1 and CDR2 from the germline V gene are SGHDN and FVKESK. This CDR3 has 16 amino acids. The CDR3 sequence: CASSQVYRQPYNEQFF. The CDR3 DNA follows: TGTGCCAGCAGCCAAGTATACAGGCAACCTTACAATGAGCAGTTCTTC.

The chain has TRBV28 and TRBJ2-4; 7 bases fit TRBD1. CDR3 length: 18 amino acids. Germline CDR1 and CDR2: MDHEN and SYDVKM. After removal of 6 bases from V and 2 bases from J, the junction contained 16 bases not matched to a gene. The CDR3 is CASSRGTRKEGSKNIQYF. The DNA for the CDR3 is TGTGCCAGCAGCAGGGGGACAAGGAAAGAGGGATCCAAAAACATTCAGTACTTC.

DNA of the CDR3: TGTGCCAGCAGTTTGACAGGGATGGATTCACCCCTCCACTTT. This gives the protein CASSLTGMDSPLHF. The chain couples TRBV25-1 to TRBJ1-6, with 7 bases fitting TRBD1. V shed 5 bases and J 8 bases; nucleotides not matched to a gene: 6. From germline, CDR1 is MGHDK and CDR2 SYGVNS. The CDR3 length is 14 residues.

V is TRBV7-2 and J is TRBJ1-1, with D perhaps TRBD1 (5 bases). Germline V lookup: CDR1 SGHTA, CDR2 FQGNSA. V shed 4 bases and J shed 0 bases, with 12 bases lying between them. This CDR3 has 15 amino acids. CDR3 loop: CASSSGGTLNTEAFF. CDR3 coding DNA: TGTGCCAGCAGCTCGGGGGGGACGTTGAACACTGAAGCTTTCTTT.

The rearrangement links TRBV9 to TRBJ1-6; D is undetermined. From germline, CDR1 is SGDLS and CDR2 YYNGEE. The ends were cut back, 4 bases at V and 11 bases at J, with 10 bases in the middle. CDR3 length: 12 amino acids. DNA for the CDR3: TGTGCCAGCAGCCCTCACGAGGCACCCCTCCACTTT. Amino acids: CASSPHEAPLHF.

V usage is TRBV18 and J usage is TRBJ2-3; D perhaps matches TRBD1 (6 bases). Germline V gives CDR1 KGHSH, CDR2 LQKENI. This CDR3 contains 15 residues. Trimming took 4 bases from V and 12 from J, leaving 23 bases between them. CDR3 sequence: CASSLQLQDRNIQYF. The CDR3 coding sequence is TGTGCCAGCTCACTCCAGCTACAAGACAGGAACATCCAGTATTTT.

The chain has TRBV29-1 and TRBJ1-1; D remains ambiguous. The CDR3 length is 13 residues. With 4 bases removed from V and 0 bases from J, the gap between germline ends came to 9 bases. Germline CDR1 and CDR2: SQVTM and ANQGSEA. The CDR3 DNA is TGCAGCGTTGCCCTCGGCATGAACACTGAAGCTTTCTTT. Translating it yields CSVALGMNTEAFF.

This clone is a singleton in its sample. The chain combines TRBV9 with TRBJ2-7; 9 bases are shared with TRBD2. Losses at the gene ends were 0 bases for V and 7 bases for J; bases not matched to a gene: 11. Looked up from germline, CDR1 is SGDLS and CDR2 is YYNGEE. This CDR3 is built from 16 residues. The CDR3 DNA follows: TGTGCCAGCAGCGTAGATCTTAGCGGGGGACTAGGGGAGCAGTACTTC. Its translation: CASSVDLSGGLGEQYF.

The V gene is TRBV11-2, the J gene TRBJ2-1; D uncertain. Germline V CDR1 and CDR2: SGHAT, FQNNGV. Trimming shortened V by 5 bases and J by 8 bases, and 16 bases separated the two germline ends. The CDR3 is made up of 14 amino acids. CDR3: CASSLTNLSDEQFF. In DNA, the CDR3 is TGTGCCAGCAGCCTAACTAACCTTTCAGATGAGCAGTTCTTC.

J is TRBJ2-3 and V is TRBV28, with TRBD2 matching over 12 bases. The CDR3 covers 17 residues. CDR1 is MDHEN and CDR2 is SYDVKM in the germline V gene. J lost 4 bases, V lost 5 bases, and 10 bases had no gene match. The CDR3: CASSPWASGRAADTQYF. CDR3 nucleotide sequence: TGTGCCAGCAGTCCTTGGGCTAGCGGGAGGGCCGCAGATACGCAGTATTTT.

The chain joins TRBV4-2 to TRBJ2-1; D is perhaps TRBD1 (7 bases). V lost 4 bases and J 9 bases, leaving 22 bases between the germline ends. The CDR3 extends over 16 amino acids. Germline V gene lookup returns CDR1 LGHNA and CDR2 YNFKEQ. The CDR3 here is CASSRSVRDSGGEQFF. The CDR3 bases are TGTGCCAGCAGCCGCTCGGTTCGGGACTCAGGGGGTGAGCAGTTCTTC.

This rearrangement joins TRBV6-6 to TRBJ1-2; maybe TRBD1 (5 bases). Germline assignment: CDR1 MNHNY and CDR2 SVGAGI (reference sequence). This CDR3 is 14 amino acids long. V was shortened by 6 bases and J by 4 bases, with 15 bases between the two germline ends. In DNA form, the CDR3 reads TGTGCCAGCAGCCCAGGGAGACATGGCTATGGCTACACCTTC. It codes for CASSPGRHGYGYTF.

The chain uses TRBV9 and TRBJ1-2; 10 bases map to TRBD1. Germline V lookup: CDR1 SGDLS, CDR2 YYNGEE. This CDR3 has 14 residues. J gave up 2 bases and V 6 bases, and 4 bases lay outside the gene matches. CDR3 sequence reads: CASTTGQGNYGYTF. CDR3 DNA: TGTGCCAGCACCACGGGACAGGGGAACTATGGCTACACCTTC.

The chain combines TRBV7-8 with TRBJ1-2, with a possible D match to TRBD1 (6 bases). V was clipped by 3 bases and J by 4 bases, with 15 bases between them. CDR3 length equals 15 residues. Germline V gives CDR1 SGHVS, CDR2 FQNEAQ. The DNA for the CDR3 is TGTGCCAGCAGCTTTTACAGGGAGGCGCTCTATGGCTACACCTTC. Amino acids: CASSFYREALYGYTF.

V usage is TRBV5-1 and J usage is TRBJ1-2; TRBD1 is a possible D gene (5 bases). The CDR3 runs to 15 residues. V lost 3 bases and J 4 bases, leaving 16 bases between the germline ends. Germline lookup yields CDR1 SGHRS and CDR2 YFSETQ. The CDR3 here is CASSYTGTLFYGYTF. The CDR3 DNA follows: TGCGCCAGCAGCTATACTGGGACTCTCTTCTATGGCTACACCTTC.

J is TRBJ2-2 and V is TRBV5-1; D is unresolved. The CDR3 contains 15 residues. The V and J ends lost 3 bases and 0 bases respectively, with 9 bases between them. Germline values: CDR1 SGHRS, CDR2 YFSETQ. The DNA for the CDR3 is TGCGCCAGCAGCTCAGGTGACGCGAACACCGGGGAGCTGTTTTTT. Amino acid sequence: CASSSGDANTGELFF.

The DNA for the CDR3 is TGCGCCAGCAGCCAAGAGCCTACGGTCTCCGGTGAAGCTTTCTTT. Translating it yields CASSQEPTVSGEAFF. This chain connects TRBV4-3 to TRBJ1-1, with D unclear. Germline V gene sequence: CDR1 LGHNA, CDR2 YSLEER. Trimming took off 0 bases at V and 7 bases at J, with 15 bases between the two ends. The CDR3 contains 15 residues.

The J gene is TRBJ2-7, the V gene TRBV18, with 7 bases identical to TRBD1. Germline V lookup: CDR1 KGHSH, CDR2 LQKENI. V shed 3 bases and J 0 bases; nucleotides not matched to a gene: 5. This CDR3 is built from 15 residues. The CDR3 spells CASSPSWDSSYEQYF. DNA of the CDR3: TGTGCCAGCTCACCCTCCTGGGACAGCTCCTACGAGCAGTACTTC.

The chain couples TRBV25-1 to TRBJ2-5; the D is unclear. The CDR3 has 14 amino acids. Looked up from germline, CDR1 is MGHDK and CDR2 is SYGVNS. V was clipped by 1 base and J by 2 bases, with 8 bases between them. CDR3 amino acids: CASSESGIQETQYF. CDR3 DNA: TGTGCCAGCAGTGAATCGGGTATTCAAGAGACCCAGTACTTC.